Listed below are T cell receptor beta chains from one sample, sequenced in a study of blood T cells in healthy people across ages. From the 5' RACE reads, TCRdb called clonotypes with MiXCR, one entry per CDR3 protein. The profile shows 1.5 million or so distinct CDR3 sequences, roughly 43% of them singletons. The sequencing input was blood. The receptors come from a woman aged 18-29 years in good health. CDR3s include the opening cysteine and the closing phenylalanine or tryptophan. The D gene is left open where the match is weak. Size tells how often a clone was seen (once, few, many) or the class of an expanded clone, and some rows leave it out.

DNA: TGCAGTGCATCCGACAGGGGAGGTTCACCCCTCCACTTT
CDR3: CSASDRGGSPLHF
V: TRBV20-1
size: NA
J: TRBJ1-6
D: TRBD1

DNA: TGCAGTGCTAGAGACCTAGCCCACATGGGTGAGCAGTACTTC
CDR3: CSARDLAHMGEQYF
V: TRBV20-1
size: NA
J: TRBJ2-5
D: NA

DNA: TGTGCCAGCAGCCAAGGCGGACTAGCGGGAGTATCGAATGAGCAGTTCTTC
CDR3: CASSQGGLAGVSNEQFF
V: TRBV3-1
size: once
J: TRBJ2-1
D: TRBD2

DNA: TGTGCCAGCAGTTACTCGAGTTTAGCGGGAGATACAGATACGCAGTATTTT
CDR3: CASSYSSLAGDTDTQYF
V: TRBV6-5
size: few
J: TRBJ2-3
D: TRBD2

DNA: TGTGCCAGCAGCCAATCGGGACCGATGCCCTCCTACGAGCAGTACTTC
CDR3: CASSQSGPMPSYEQYF
V: TRBV3-1
size: NA
J: TRBJ2-7
D: NA

DNA: TGTGCCAGCAGCTTCCGGACTAGCGGGAGCTTCAATGAGCAGTTCTTC
CDR3: CASSFRTSGSFNEQFF
V: TRBV7-9
size: NA
J: TRBJ2-1
D: TRBD2

DNA: TGCAGTGCTCTCCCTGGTCCCACCGGGGAGCTGTTTTTT
CDR3: CSALPGPTGELFF
V: TRBV20-1
size: NA
J: TRBJ2-2
D: NA

DNA: TGTGCCAGCAGCCAAGTGGGGCGAAACATTCAGTACTTC
CDR3: CASSQVGRNIQYF
V: TRBV14
size: NA
J: TRBJ2-4
D: NA

DNA: TGCAGCGTTGCCGGGACCCGCGAGCAGTACTTC
CDR3: CSVAGTREQYF
V: TRBV29-1
size: NA
J: TRBJ2-7
D: NA

DNA: TGCAGCGTTGTCGGGGGACTAGGCACAGATACGCAGTATTTT
CDR3: CSVVGGLGTDTQYF
V: TRBV29-1
size: many
J: TRBJ2-3
D: TRBD2

DNA: TGTGCCAGCAGTCCCCGGGGGGTAGCTCGTTGGGAGACCCAGTACTTC
CDR3: CASSPRGVARWETQYF
V: TRBV27
size: few
J: TRBJ2-5
D: TRBD2

DNA: TGCAGTGCTAGAGCCAGGGACTTCGATGGCTACACCTTC
CDR3: CSARARDFDGYTF
V: TRBV20-1
size: NA
J: TRBJ1-2
D: NA

DNA: TGTGCCAGCAGTGAGAACATTAACTATGGCTACACCTTC
CDR3: CASSENINYGYTF
V: TRBV6-1
size: NA
J: TRBJ1-2
D: NA

DNA: TGCAGTGCTAGGGACCCTAAGGGCATTTCTGGAAACACCATATATTTT
CDR3: CSARDPKGISGNTIYF
V: TRBV20-1
size: NA
J: TRBJ1-3
D: NA

DNA: TGTGCCAGCAGTTACCTCCGGTCCCTGAACACTGAAGCTTTCTTT
CDR3: CASSYLRSLNTEAFF
V: TRBV6-2/TRBV6-3
size: few
J: TRBJ1-1
D: NA

DNA: TGTGCCAGCAGTTACTCAGTGAGGGGAGGCTCCTACAATGAGCAGTTCTTC
CDR3: CASSYSVRGGSYNEQFF
V: TRBV6-5
size: few
J: TRBJ2-1
D: NA

DNA: TGTGCCAGCAGCTCACACAGGGACGAGTACTTC
CDR3: CASSSHRDEYF
V: TRBV11-2
size: NA
J: TRBJ2-7
D: NA

DNA: TGTGCCACTACTTCATGGTATGGCTACACCTTC
CDR3: CATTSWYGYTF
V: TRBV12-3/TRBV12-4
size: NA
J: TRBJ1-2
D: NA

DNA: TGTGCCAGCAGTTTTCTAGCGGGGGGGATCAATGAGCAGTACTTC
CDR3: CASSFLAGGINEQYF
V: TRBV12-3/TRBV12-4
size: NA
J: TRBJ2-7
D: TRBD2

DNA: TGTGCCAGCAGCACTAGCGGGGCCCTTTCCTACGAGCAGTACTTC
CDR3: CASSTSGALSYEQYF
V: TRBV7-2
size: NA
J: TRBJ2-7
D: TRBD2

DNA: TGTGCCAGCAGATCATTCCCCGCCAGACTAGCGGGGAACACCGGGGAGCTGTTTTTT
CDR3: CASRSFPARLAGNTGELFF
V: TRBV12-3/TRBV12-4
size: few
J: TRBJ2-2
D: TRBD2

DNA: TGTGCCATCAGTGAGCCCGGGACTAGCGGGAACAATGAGCAGTTCTTC
CDR3: CAISEPGTSGNNEQFF
V: TRBV10-3
size: NA
J: TRBJ2-1
D: TRBD2

DNA: TGTGCCAGCAGCTTGGAGACTAGCGGGAGTAGCTCCTACAATGAGCAGTTCTTC
CDR3: CASSLETSGSSSYNEQFF
V: TRBV7-9
size: NA
J: TRBJ2-1
D: TRBD2

DNA: TGTGCCAGCAGCTTAGGGCCCGACAGGGTAGGTGACACTGAAGCTTTCTTT
CDR3: CASSLGPDRVGDTEAFF
V: TRBV7-2
size: NA
J: TRBJ1-1
D: TRBD1

DNA: TGTGCCAGCAGCCAAGTTTTTGCGGGGAGGGCCGGGGAGACCCAGTACTTC
CDR3: CASSQVFAGRAGETQYF
V: TRBV4-2
size: few
J: TRBJ2-5
D: TRBD2

DNA: TGTGCCACCAGCAACCAGGGCAGTTGGTCAGATACGCAGTATTTT
CDR3: CATSNQGSWSDTQYF
V: TRBV15
size: many
J: TRBJ2-3
D: NA

DNA: TGCAGTGCAGAGGAGGCCGGGAGCCCCCGGTCCTACAATGAGCAGTTCTTC
CDR3: CSAEEAGSPRSYNEQFF
V: TRBV20-1
size: few
J: TRBJ2-1
D: NA

DNA: TGTGCCAGCAGCTTATTATGGGGGGCCCAAGAGACCCAGTACTTC
CDR3: CASSLLWGAQETQYF
V: TRBV7-2
size: many
J: TRBJ2-5
D: NA

DNA: TGTGCCAGCAGTCCGCGGGATTCTTCACCCCTCCACTTT
CDR3: CASSPRDSSPLHF
V: TRBV27
size: few
J: TRBJ1-6
D: NA

DNA: TGCAGCTGTACGGGACAGGGGGTCGATGAGCAGTTCTTC
CDR3: CSCTGQGVDEQFF
V: TRBV29-1
size: few
J: TRBJ2-1
D: TRBD1

DNA: TGCAGCGTGATGGGGGCAGGGGACGAAAAACTGTTTTTT
CDR3: CSVMGAGDEKLFF
V: TRBV29-1
size: NA
J: TRBJ1-4
D: NA

DNA: TGTGCCAGCCGGGCAGTGGCCACAGATACGCAGTATTTT
CDR3: CASRAVATDTQYF
V: TRBV2
size: NA
J: TRBJ2-3
D: NA

DNA: TGTGCCAGCAGTATAGCCTTATCTGGCGGGAGTTCGGAGACCCAGTACTTC
CDR3: CASSIALSGGSSETQYF
V: TRBV28
size: NA
J: TRBJ2-5
D: TRBD2

DNA: TGTGCCACCAGTGATCCGGCCCGGAGAGATACGCAGTATTTT
CDR3: CATSDPARRDTQYF
V: TRBV24-1
size: NA
J: TRBJ2-3
D: NA

DNA: TGCAGTGCTAGAGAAGACAGGTTTAATGAAAAACTGTTTTTT
CDR3: CSAREDRFNEKLFF
V: TRBV20-1
size: NA
J: TRBJ1-4
D: NA

DNA: TGTGCCAGCAGCTTAGCGGGACTAGTGAGCACAGATACGCAGTATTTT
CDR3: CASSLAGLVSTDTQYF
V: TRBV11-2
size: few
J: TRBJ2-3
D: TRBD2

DNA: TGCAGTGCCCCTGGGAGTCCTGAGCAGTTCTTC
CDR3: CSAPGSPEQFF
V: TRBV20-1
size: few
J: TRBJ2-1
D: NA

DNA: TGCGCCAGCATCACTCTCTCAGGGGCCCAGTACTTC
CDR3: CASITLSGAQYF
V: TRBV4-3
size: many
J: TRBJ2-5
D: NA

DNA: TGTGCCAGCAGCTTAGTCTCGGGGACCGGGGCCAACGTCCTGACTTTC
CDR3: CASSLVSGTGANVLTF
V: TRBV7-2
size: NA
J: TRBJ2-6
D: NA

DNA: TGCAGTGTCGAACGGGCCGTACCAGATACGCAGTATTTT
CDR3: CSVERAVPDTQYF
V: TRBV20-1
size: NA
J: TRBJ2-3
D: NA

DNA: TGTGCCAGCAGCCCCCGCACAGGGGGCGATCAGCCCCAGCATTTT
CDR3: CASSPRTGGDQPQHF
V: TRBV7-2
size: many
J: TRBJ1-5
D: TRBD1

DNA: TGTGCCAGCAGCGTAGAGGCTAGCGGGGCTTACGAGCAGTACTTC
CDR3: CASSVEASGAYEQYF
V: TRBV9
size: NA
J: TRBJ2-7
D: TRBD2

DNA: TGTGCCAGCAGCCCCCGACAGGAGAGTGAGCAGTTCTTC
CDR3: CASSPRQESEQFF
V: TRBV6-5
size: few
J: TRBJ2-1
D: NA

DNA: TGCGCCAGCAGCAGACAACAGGGAGAGGATGGCTACACCTTC
CDR3: CASSRQQGEDGYTF
V: TRBV5-1
size: few
J: TRBJ1-2
D: NA

DNA: TGTGCCAGCAGTTTAGCGGACGGAAATCAGCCCCAGCATTTT
CDR3: CASSLADGNQPQHF
V: TRBV12-3/TRBV12-4
size: NA
J: TRBJ1-5
D: NA

DNA: TGTGCCAGCAGCCCAATAGGGACTAGGGCGGGCAATGAGCAGTTCTTC
CDR3: CASSPIGTRAGNEQFF
V: TRBV7-2
size: NA
J: TRBJ2-1
D: TRBD2

DNA: TGCGCCAGCAGCCAAACGACCGGGACCGACAATGAGCAGTTCTTC
CDR3: CASSQTTGTDNEQFF
V: TRBV4-1
size: NA
J: TRBJ2-1
D: NA

DNA: TGTGCCAGCAAACCCGGGACCGAGAAAGCTTTCTTT
CDR3: CASKPGTEKAFF
V: TRBV6-2/TRBV6-3
size: NA
J: TRBJ1-1
D: NA

DNA: TGCAGCGTTGAAGAAGGGACTAGCGGGAACGATGAGCAGTACTTC
CDR3: CSVEEGTSGNDEQYF
V: TRBV29-1
size: few
J: TRBJ2-5
D: TRBD2

DNA: TGTGCCAGCAGCGAAGTCAACGGCTACGAGCAGTACTTC
CDR3: CASSEVNGYEQYF
V: TRBV7-9
size: few
J: TRBJ2-7
D: NA